This TCR beta chain was found in a study of control samples from healthy donors and cancer patients. Germline V gene sequence: CDR1 ENHRY, CDR2 SYGVKD. CDR3 length: 18 residues. Trimming removed 6 bases from V and 1 base from J; junction bases left unmatched: 7. This clone appeared a single time. The data were produced by immunoSEQ multiplex PCR, yet TCRdb's version contains in-frame clones alone and is incomplete. In the table there are 75,000 to 95,000 clones, roughly 83% of which are singletons. The chain couples TRBV10-3 to TRBJ2-3; 16 bases match TRBD2. This TCR was recovered from a man aged 65-85 years with lung cancer. The sample taken for sequencing was PBMCs. Here the CDR3 DNA reads TGTGCCATCAGGCCGGGACTAGCGGGGGGGATCGGCACAGATACGCAGTATTTT. Its translation is CAIRPGLAGGIGTDTQYF.